These 13 T cell receptor beta chains were sequenced from one sample in a study of shared clonotypes between healthy human individuals. CD45RO negativity and positive selection for CCR7 defined naive CD8 cells, a population that excluded terminally differentiated effector memory CD45RA+ cells. Method: immunoSEQ multiplex PCR; TCRdb's copy keeps in-frame clones and lacks some. The data show under 850,000 clones, 85% to 95% seen once. What was sequenced was naive CD8+ T cells sorted from blood. These receptors originate from a man aged 25-40 years in good health.

This clone was recorded only once. V gene TRBV10-2 combines with J gene TRBJ2-5; unclear D gene. This CDR3 region has 11 residues. V was pared by 2 bases and J by 7 bases, with 5 bases between. Germline assignment: CDR1 WSHSY and CDR2 SAAADI. The CDR3 DNA sequence: TGCGCCAGCAGTGAGGGTACGACCCAGTACTTC. It codes for CASSEGTTQYF.

DNA for the CDR3: TGTGCCAGCAGCCCGGGAGGGCCAATCGAGCAGTACTTC. Protein sequence: CASSPGGPIEQYF. The J gene is TRBJ2-7, the V gene TRBV9, with 8 positions matching TRBD2. The CDR3 is made up of 13 amino acids. V lost 4 bases to trimming and J lost 6 bases; unmatched junction nucleotides: 6. Germline loops: CDR1 SGDLS, CDR2 YYNGEE.

V and J are TRBV29-1 and TRBJ2-2, with TRBD2 matching 9 bases. The V gene's germline CDR1 is SQVTM and CDR2 ANQGSEA. This CDR3 spans 17 amino acids. The ends lost 4 bases at V and 2 bases at J; junction bases unmatched: 11. The CDR3 reads CSVVYGTSRLNTGELFF. In nucleotides, the CDR3 is TGCAGCGTTGTATACGGGACTAGCAGGCTTAACACCGGGGAGCTGTTTTTT.

This clone was recorded only once. The chain uses TRBV19 and TRBJ2-1; D call uncertain. CDR1 and CDR2 (germline): LNHDA, SQIVND (reference sequence). This CDR3 has 15 amino acids. V lost 3 bases and J 1 base, leaving 10 bases between the germline ends. CDR3 residues: CASSIGLVSYNEQFF. CDR3 bases: TGTGCCAGTAGTATCGGGCTCGTTTCCTACAATGAGCAGTTCTTC.

The V call is TRBV6-1, the J call TRBJ2-5; either TRBD1 or TRBD2 may fit D (5 bases each). Germline CDR1 MNHNS, CDR2 SASEGT. Trimming removed 7 bases at V and 5 bases at J, with 17 bases between. The CDR3 totals 14 residues. CDR3 DNA sequence: TGTGCCAGCATCGAGGGGAAGGCGGGTGAGACCCAGTACTTC. It encodes CASIEGKAGETQYF.

The chain recombines TRBV9 with TRBJ2-7; no clear D. The CDR3 is 15 residues long. The germline gives CDR1 SGDLS, CDR2 YYNGEE. V was clipped by 0 bases and J by 2 bases, with 12 bases between them. DNA for the CDR3: TGTGCCAGCAGCGTAGAACCCGGTGCAGCCTACGAGCAGTACTTC. Translating gives CASSVEPGAAYEQYF.

The chain joins TRBV5-1 to TRBJ2-7; the D gene could be TRBD1 or TRBD2 (6 bases each). The V and J ends lost 4 bases and 1 base respectively, with 18 bases between them. This CDR3 comprises 16 residues. Germline V gives CDR1 SGHRS, CDR2 YFSETQ. CDR3: CASSLEGGGFSYEQYF. The DNA of the CDR3 is TGCGCCAGCAGCCTGGAGGGGGGCGGTTTTTCCTACGAGCAGTACTTC.

The chain has TRBV28 and TRBJ2-7, with unresolved D. V lost 7 bases to trimming and J lost 5 bases, with 18 bases between them. This CDR3 has 14 amino acids. From germline, CDR1 is MDHEN and CDR2 SYDVKM. The chain's CDR3 is CASTRTAETHEQYF. The CDR3 bases are TGTGCCAGCACCCGGACGGCAGAGACCCACGAGCAGTACTTC.

V and J are TRBV10-1 and TRBJ2-7, with 10 bases identical to TRBD2. The V gene end was trimmed by 8 bases and the J gene end by 5 bases; junction bases not matched to a gene: 6. CDR3 size: 13 residues. The germline CDR1 and CDR2 sequences are WNHNN and SYGVQD (reference sequence). CDR3 sequence reads: CASSGTSDDEQYF. The DNA for the CDR3 is TGCGCCAGCTCAGGGACTAGCGATGACGAGCAGTACTTC.

This CDR3 reads CASSLDPTDYGYTF. Written as DNA, the CDR3 is TGTGCCAGCAGCTTAGATCCGACAGACTATGGCTACACCTTC. The chain combines TRBV11-2 with TRBJ1-2; weak D call: TRBD1 (5 bases). The CDR3 extends over 14 amino acids. Trimming stripped 0 bases from V and 3 bases from J, with 8 bases between. Germline values: CDR1 SGHAT, CDR2 FQNNGV.

Remarks on this clone: Other DNA sequences from this sample encode an identical CDR3 as well. The V call is TRBV6-4, the J call TRBJ2-3, with TRBD1 matching 9 bases. Germline loops: CDR1 MRHNA, CDR2 SNTAGT. V dropped 4 bases and J dropped 1; count of bases not matched to a gene: 0. The CDR3 length is 14 residues. The CDR3 DNA follows: TGTGCCAGCAGTGGGACAGGGGGCACAGATACGCAGTATTTT. It yields the protein CASSGTGGTDTQYF.

The chain is built from TRBV9 and TRBJ2-7, with D perhaps matching TRBD2 (6 bases). CDR3 length equals 13 residues. CDR1 is SGDLS, CDR2 YYNGEE, per germline. The V end lost 2 bases, the J end lost 6 bases, and 12 bases lay between the germline ends. As DNA, the CDR3 is TGTGCCAGCAGCGTCGGAGGGTTGACCGAGCAGTACTTC. Encoded protein: CASSVGGLTEQYF.

The V call is TRBV2, the J call TRBJ2-1; 8 positions agree with TRBD2. CDR1 is SNHLY and CDR2 is FYNNEI in the germline V gene. With V trimmed by 8 bases and J by 8 bases, 23 bases remained unmatched. The CDR3 is made up of 18 amino acids. CDR3 sequence: CASGEDASGLDFLDEQFF. CDR3 sequence (DNA): TGTGCCAGCGGCGAGGATGCGTCGGGACTAGATTTCCTCGATGAGCAGTTCTTC.